The T cell receptor beta chain described here comes from a study of T cells in Graves' hyperthyroidism and ophthalmopathy (dated by TCRdb to between 2017 and 2020). The study in broad terms: Peripheral blood was collected at initial diagnosis, before any treatment. The paper describes TCR Vbeta CDR3 sequencing of about 140 peripheral blood samples, made up of fewer than 50 ophthalmopathy patients, 70 to 75 hyperthyroidism patients and roughly 17 progressor patients. In roughly six Graves' hyperthyroidism patients, the study also compared T-cell repertoires from thyroid tissue with T-cell repertoires from blood. Whether ophthalmopathy could be predicted prospectively was tested in an independent validation cohort made up of some 20 hyperthyroidism patients plus 17 patients who later progressed to ophthalmopathy. The 100 or so discovery patients were divided at random into training and test sets in a 7:3 ratio. After sampling, hyperthyroidism patients received methimazole starting at 30 mg daily, and ophthalmopathy patients received high-dose intravenous methylprednisolone. To identify TCR V-J signatures that set the groups apart, the researchers used a discovery cohort of 100 patients, made up of 43 with Graves' ophthalmopathy and about 60 with stable Graves' hyperthyroidism. What the research found in general, with its limitations: Most expanded thyroid clonotypes (frequency above 0.001) were also detected in blood, a finding suggesting that blood repertoires may reflect thyroid immune responses. No statistical method was used to set the sample size in advance, and investigators knew the group allocation. In validation, the model predicted progression to ophthalmopathy with 55% to 71% sensitivity and about 72% specificity, a median of about six months before onset. In cross-validation, a model built on a 13 V-J signature told ophthalmopathy apart from stable hyperthyroidism with approximately 91% sensitivity and about 81% specificity, and in testing the same model reached 80%/75%.

This clonotype has at least ten counts. No antigen is known for it. It has no much larger one-base neighbor in the sample; base qualities were not kept. Ophthalmopathy patients had moderately to severely active disease, Clinical Activity Score of at least 3, NOSPECS grade of at least 4, and duration under 3 months. Any patient with an uncontrolled infection, another autoimmune disease, pregnancy or lactation was excluded. Diagnoses were established on the basis of clinical symptoms, serum thyroxine and TRAb, thyroid ultrasound, and orbital computed tomography. PBMCs were isolated from 7.5 to 10 ml of fresh peripheral blood by Ficoll-Paque density gradient centrifugation. Trizol reagent was used to extract total RNA, and RNA quality was then checked on an Agilent 2100 Bioanalyzer. Amplification of TCR beta CDR3 regions was carried out from RNA transcripts. For the first round of RT-PCR on the TCR CDR3, the HTBI primer set was used together with the Qiagen OneStep RT-PCR kit. Libraries were constructed in a second round of multiplex PCR, after which size selection and purification were carried out. Libraries were sequenced paired-end with 100 bp reads on an Illumina HiSeq2000. The paper's processing steps were these. SOAPnuke was used to process the raw data, with reads discarded if the reads contained adapters or uncalled bases, had a mean Phred below 15, or lacked an exact constant-primer or identifier match. COPE v1.2.5 was used to merge high-quality paired reads, and clonotypes were defined as unique nucleotide sequences. MiTCR v1.1 was used to align the clonotypes against IMGT TRBV, TRBD and TRBJ reference segments. Analysis was restricted to V-J combinations with a frequency above 0.0001, which covered 98% to 99.2% of repertoires. A TCS score was defined as the ratio between F50 (clonal expansion) and ExV (chaos), using BLOSUM62-based TCRdist between CDR3 peptides within each V-J. Welch's t-statistics and random forest reduced just over 500 V-J features to roughly 13, which were used in a naive Bayes classifier (R e1071). Clones were called with MiXCR by TCRdb after fastp trimmed the public reads at Q25, and only in-frame beta chains were retained. Rows are unified per CDR3 protein, each entry keeping the most common DNA and genes. These V and J calls originate from TCRdb's pipeline instead of the authors' own analysis. Counted in this sample were 300,000 to 350,000 distinct CDR3 sequences; 15% to 20% of them appeared once. The ten largest clones add up to about 14% of the sample.

V is cut by 0 bases and J by 4 bases, and the space between the germline ends is 15 bases. As encoded in the germline V gene, CDR1 is MGHRA while CDR2 is YSYEKL. Counted from cysteine to phenylalanine, this CDR3 has 17 amino acids. Of all the DNA, just the CDR3 is kept, 51 bases in frame from base 1. The receptor's source is a middle-aged woman with Graves' ophthalmopathy. Sequenced: blood. The V and J segments used are TRBV4-1 and TRBJ2-2; possibly the D gene is TRBD2, per 7 matching bases. The sequence in DNA is TGCGCCAGCAGCCAAGATCGGGGGGCGCAGATCACCGGGGAGCTGTTTTTT. The resulting protein is CASSQDRGAQITGELFF.